This T cell receptor beta chain was sequenced for a study of T cell responses to AZD1222 COVID-19 vaccine. Germline trimming cut 4 bases from V and 5 bases from J; bases unmatched to any gene: 10. From germline, CDR1 is SGHRS and CDR2 YFSETQ. The CDR3 has 15 amino acids. Method: immunoSEQ multiplex PCR; TCRdb's copy keeps in-frame clones and lacks some. The table has roughly 110,000 clones, around 91% seen once; the top ten hold roughly 8%. The receptor was isolated from an adult who received the AZD1222 COVID-19 vaccine. The sample in question was peripheral blood, obtained 28 days after the second AZD1222 dose. The chain combines TRBV5-1 with TRBJ1-2; TRBD1 matches 8 bases. CDR3 DNA sequence: TGCGCCAGCAGCCCGGGACAGGCTTCTCAATATGGCTACACCTTC. Translating gives CASSPGQASQYGYTF.